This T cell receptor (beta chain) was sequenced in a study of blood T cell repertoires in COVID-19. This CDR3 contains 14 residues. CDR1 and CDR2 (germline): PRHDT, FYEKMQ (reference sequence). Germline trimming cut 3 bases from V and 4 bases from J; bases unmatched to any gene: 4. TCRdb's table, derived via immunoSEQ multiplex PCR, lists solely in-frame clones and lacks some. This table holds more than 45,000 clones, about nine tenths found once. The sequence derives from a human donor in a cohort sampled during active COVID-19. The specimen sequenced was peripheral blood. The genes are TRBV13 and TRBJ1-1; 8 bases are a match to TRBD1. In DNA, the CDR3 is TGTGCCAGCAGCTTTGCAGGGGGCGTCACTGAAGCTTTCTTT. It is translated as CASSFAGGVTEAFF.